These 25 T cell receptor beta chains came from one sample sequenced in a study of Graves' ophthalmopathy and Graves' hyperthyroidism. Amplification from RNA transcripts yielded the TCR beta CDR3 regions. Second-round multiplex PCR followed a first-round RT-PCR using HTBI primers. Each CDR3 protein is one row after TCRdb ran MiXCR on the multiplex PCR reads. The sample yields about 1.2 million distinct CDR3 sequences, about 38% seen once. The sample consisted of peripheral blood or thyroid tissue (not recorded which). The origin of the receptors is an adult man with Graves' hyperthyroidism.

The chain joins TRBV10-3 to TRBJ2-5; D gene ambiguous. CDR3 length: 12 residues. The ends were cut back, 8 bases at V and 9 bases at J, with 16 bases in the middle. Per the germline V gene, CDR1 is ENHRY and CDR2 is SYGVKD. CDR3 sequence: CAISPGGEAQYF. Here the CDR3 DNA reads TGTGCCATCTCTCCCGGTGGTGAGGCCCAGTACTTC.

The chain combines TRBV10-2 with TRBJ1-2; D gene unclear. Germline CDR1 is WSHSY and CDR2 is SAAADI. This CDR3 region has 11 residues. Trimming pared 3 bases from V and 6 bases from J, leaving 5 bases between. CDR3 nucleotide sequence: TGCGCCAGCAGTGAAGGGCATGGCTACACCTTC. This translates into CASSEGHGYTF.

This clonotype was observed at least ten times. The chain links TRBV19 to TRBJ1-2; possible D gene TRBD1, 5 bases. Deletions cut 6 bases from V and 7 bases from J, with 9 bases between. Germline V gene sequence: CDR1 LNHDA, CDR2 SQIVND (reference sequence). This CDR3 is 11 amino acids long. This chain's CDR3 is CASRQGSGYTF. CDR3 DNA sequence: TGTGCCAGTAGGCAGGGATCTGGCTACACCTTC.

The genes are TRBV7-2 and TRBJ2-5; perhaps TRBD2 as D (6 bases). Germline loops: CDR1 SGHTA, CDR2 FQGNSA. The V end was cut by 8 bases, the J end by 2 bases, with 18 bases between. CDR3 length: 15 residues. The CDR3 is CASSPILSGQETQYF. The CDR3, as DNA: TGTGCCAGCTCCCCCATATTAAGCGGGCAAGAGACCCAGTACTTC.

The CDR3 loop is CASRWTGAYEQYF. The DNA for the CDR3 is TGTGCCAGCAGGTGGACAGGCGCCTACGAGCAGTACTTC. The chain links TRBV9 to TRBJ2-7; 7 bases line up with TRBD1. The ends lost 5 bases at V and 2 bases at J; junction bases unmatched: 4. The germline gives CDR1 SGDLS, CDR2 YYNGEE. The CDR3 loop spans 13 amino acids.

The chain joins TRBV19 to TRBJ1-2, with 11 positions matching TRBD1. The CDR3 covers 14 residues. V lost 4 bases, J lost 8 bases, and 6 bases stayed unmatched. Looked up from germline, CDR1 is LNHDA and CDR2 is SQIVND (reference sequence). CDR3 loop: CASSKRTGGAGYTF. DNA for the CDR3: TGTGCCAGTAGTAAGAGGACAGGGGGCGCCGGCTACACCTTC.

The V and J genes are TRBV6-5 and TRBJ1-6, with D unresolved. Trimming removed 2 bases at V and 7 bases at J, with 9 bases between. This CDR3 region has 14 residues. Looked up from germline, CDR1 is MNHEY and CDR2 is SVGAGI. The CDR3 region has the DNA TGTGCCAGCAGTTACCAGAAGTGGAATTCACCCCTCCACTTT. It encodes CASSYQKWNSPLHF.

This clonotype has at least ten counts. The chain combines TRBV2 with TRBJ2-7, with D possibly matching TRBD1 (5 bases). The V gene's germline CDR1 is SNHLY and CDR2 FYNNEI. Trimming took off 7 bases at V and 2 bases at J, with 15 bases between the two ends. The CDR3 extends over 14 amino acids. The CDR3: CASTQGTYTYEQYF. CDR3 DNA sequence: TGTGCCAGCACGCAGGGTACTTATACCTACGAGCAGTACTTC.

The chain has TRBV6-1 and TRBJ1-2; D gene unclear. Germline V lookup: CDR1 MNHNS, CDR2 SASEGT. The CDR3 sequence is 13 residues long. V lost 2 bases and J lost 8, with 12 bases in between. The CDR3, as DNA: TGTGCCAGCAGTGAAAGGCAGCCAGGCGGCTACACCTTC. Protein product: CASSERQPGGYTF.

This clonotype appeared a few times. At one end the junction does not follow the germline gene, possibly because of a read error. The chain links TRBV2 to TRBJ2-5, with D unresolved. The V gene's germline CDR1 is SNHLY and CDR2 FYNNEI. This CDR3 has 12 amino acids. Here the CDR3 reads CAGSPLGETQYF. The CDR3 bases are TGTGCCGGCAGTCCCCTGGGGGAGACCCAGTACTTC.

The chain is built from TRBV5-1 and TRBJ2-2, with D possibly TRBD2 on 5 matching bases. V gave up 6 bases and J gave up 4 bases, with 13 bases separating them. The CDR3 sequence is 14 residues long. Germline V gene lookup returns CDR1 SGHRS and CDR2 YFSETQ. The CDR3 nucleotides are TGCGCCAGCAAGACCGGGGTTGTCACCGGGGAGCTGTTTTTT. Translating gives CASKTGVVTGELFF. The entire variable domain, with the rest obtained from reference TRBV5-1 and TRBJ2-2, is as follows: KAGVTQTPRYLIKTRGQQVTLSCSPISGHRSVSWYQQTPGQGLQFLFEYFSETQRNKGNFPGRFSGRQFSNSRSEMNVSTLELGDSALYLCASKTGVVTGELFFGEGSRLTVL.

This clonotype was seen repeatedly, ten times or more. The chain is built from TRBV19 and TRBJ1-1; possible D gene TRBD1, 5 bases. Trimming took 2 bases from V and 4 from J, leaving 8 bases between them. This CDR3 region has 13 residues. Germline CDR1 reads LNHDA; CDR2 reads SQIVND (reference sequence). Here the CDR3 reads CASSIQGGTEAFF. CDR3 DNA: TGTGCCAGTAGTATACAGGGTGGCACTGAAGCTTTCTTT.

This chain joins TRBV10-3 and TRBJ1-5, with TRBD1 matching 12 bases. V dropped 9 bases and J dropped 6; count of bases not matched to a gene: 6. Germline V CDR1 and CDR2: ENHRY, SYGVKD. CDR3 length: 14 residues. The CDR3 protein is CAIAGTGGSQPQHF. The CDR3, as DNA: TGTGCCATAGCCGGGACAGGGGGCTCTCAGCCCCAGCATTTT.

Notes on this clonotype: This sequence may be a read error, since a much larger clone differs from it by one base. The rearrangement uses TRBV7-2 and TRBJ2-7; no clear D gene. Germline lookup yields CDR1 SGHTA and CDR2 FQGNSA. This CDR3 region has 17 residues. Trimming left V 1 base short and J 2 bases short, with 18 bases between. CDR3 region: CASSLGDGQADAYEQYF. CDR3 sequence (DNA): TGTGCCAGCAGCTTAGGGGATGGCCAGGCGGATGCCTACGAGCAGTACTTC.

This clonotype has more than one count but fewer than ten. The V and J genes are TRBV2 and TRBJ2-7; the D gene is possibly TRBD1 (6 bases). Between the trimmed V and J ends, which lost 0 bases and 3 bases, there was a span of 18 bases. The CDR3 has 17 amino acids. Germline V CDR1 and CDR2: SNHLY, FYNNEI. For the CDR3, the DNA is TGTGCCAGCAGTGAAGCGCTTGGGCAGGGGCGGCTCTACGAGCAGTACTTC. Encoded protein: CASSEALGQGRLYEQYF.

In regard to this clonotype: Just one base apart from a much larger clone, this may be a read error. J is TRBJ1-3 and V is TRBV2; D is perhaps TRBD1 (6 bases). The length of the CDR3 is 15 residues. Germline CDR1 is SNHLY and CDR2 is FYNNEI. V was clipped by 1 base and J by 0 bases, with 7 bases between them. The CDR3 reads CASSEGGHSGNTIYF. CDR3 sequence (DNA): TGTGCCAGCAGTGAAGGGGGGCACTCTGGAAACACCATATATTTT.

This clonotype was counted many times. The V call is TRBV7-2, the J call TRBJ2-5; TRBD2 agrees at 12 bases. From germline, CDR1 is SGHTA and CDR2 FQGNSA. There are 17 residues in the CDR3. The trim removed 5 bases at V and 5 bases at J, leaving 12 bases unmatched. CDR3 sequence reads: CASSKYLLAGGGETQYF. The CDR3 DNA reads TGTGCCAGCAGCAAATATCTACTAGCGGGAGGAGGTGAGACCCAGTACTTC.

On this clonotype itself: Germline is not matched at one junction end, which may reflect a read error. The chain is built from TRBV19 and TRBJ2-2, with a possible D match to TRBD2 (6 bases). The V gene's germline CDR1 is LNHDA and CDR2 SQIVND (reference sequence). The CDR3 runs to 13 residues. The CDR3 sequence is CASSIRGIGGLFF. In DNA, the CDR3 is TGTGCCAGTAGTATACGTGGGATCGGGGGGCTGTTTTTT.

This clonotype was picked up one time. V usage is TRBV11-2 and J usage is TRBJ1-2, with D unclear. In germline, CDR1 is SGHAT, CDR2 FQNNGV. The CDR3 spans 16 residues. The V end lost 6 bases, the J end lost 2 bases, and 19 bases lay between the germline ends. The CDR3 DNA sequence: TGTGCCAGCAGTTTAATTGTGGTCGGAACGAACTATGGCTACACCTTC. This encodes CASSLIVVGTNYGYTF.

With respect to this clonotype: A much bigger clone sits one base away, suggesting this may be a read error. CDR3 DNA: TGCAGTGCTATGGAACAGGGGTATAATCAGCCCCAGCATTTT. Translation: CSAMEQGYNQPQHF. The V call is TRBV20-1, the J call TRBJ1-5; 7 bases match TRBD1. V lost 4 bases and J lost 4; bases outside the gene matches: 7. Germline V gene data show CDR1 as DFQATT and CDR2 as SNEGSKA (reference sequence). The length of the CDR3 is 14 residues.

The CDR3 is CASSYRGFSYEQYF. CDR3 in DNA: TGTGCCAGCAGCTACAGGGGTTTCTCCTACGAGCAGTACTTC. The V gene is TRBV9, the J gene TRBJ2-7; 7 bases match TRBD1. The CDR3 covers 14 residues. The trim removed 4 bases at V and 0 bases at J, leaving 4 bases unmatched. Germline loops: CDR1 SGDLS, CDR2 YYNGEE.

This clonotype was observed a handful of times. The chain is built from TRBV20-1 and TRBJ2-7; 13 nucleotides match TRBD2. The CDR3 is 19 amino acids. CDR1 is DFQATT and CDR2 is SNEGSKA in the germline V gene (reference sequence). V shed 6 bases and J 0 bases; nucleotides not matched to a gene: 17. The CDR3 region has the DNA TGCAGTGCCACTACCCCGGGACTAGCGGGAACCCAAAACTCCTACGAGCAGTACTTC. The encoded protein is CSATTPGLAGTQNSYEQYF.

This clonotype occurred a few times. The chain uses TRBV11-2 and TRBJ2-7; D is tentatively TRBD1 or TRBD2 (5 bases each). Germline V CDR1 and CDR2: SGHAT, FQNNGV. V lost 6 bases, J lost 1 base, and 16 bases lay in between. This CDR3 comprises 15 residues. The CDR3 coding sequence is TGTGCCAGCAGAAAACCGGGACGGGGATCCTACGAGCAGTACTTC. This codes for CASRKPGRGSYEQYF.

The chain recombines TRBV10-3 with TRBJ1-3, with D unclear. Germline V lookup: CDR1 ENHRY, CDR2 SYGVKD. The CDR3 is 13 amino acids. V lost 3 bases and J 6 bases, leaving 9 bases between the germline ends. The CDR3 protein is CAISDGQANTIYF. The DNA for the CDR3 is TGTGCCATCAGTGATGGGCAGGCAAACACCATATATTTT.

The rearrangement uses TRBV6-5 and TRBJ1-6; TRBD1 aligns across 9 bases. The CDR3 is made up of 16 amino acids. Per the germline V gene, CDR1 is MNHEY and CDR2 is SVGAGI. V was pared by 2 bases and J by 9 bases, with 8 bases of the junction left unmatched. The CDR3 sequence: CASSYDPQGAGSPLHF. The CDR3 coding sequence is TGTGCCAGCAGTTACGACCCACAGGGGGCGGGTTCACCCCTCCACTTT.